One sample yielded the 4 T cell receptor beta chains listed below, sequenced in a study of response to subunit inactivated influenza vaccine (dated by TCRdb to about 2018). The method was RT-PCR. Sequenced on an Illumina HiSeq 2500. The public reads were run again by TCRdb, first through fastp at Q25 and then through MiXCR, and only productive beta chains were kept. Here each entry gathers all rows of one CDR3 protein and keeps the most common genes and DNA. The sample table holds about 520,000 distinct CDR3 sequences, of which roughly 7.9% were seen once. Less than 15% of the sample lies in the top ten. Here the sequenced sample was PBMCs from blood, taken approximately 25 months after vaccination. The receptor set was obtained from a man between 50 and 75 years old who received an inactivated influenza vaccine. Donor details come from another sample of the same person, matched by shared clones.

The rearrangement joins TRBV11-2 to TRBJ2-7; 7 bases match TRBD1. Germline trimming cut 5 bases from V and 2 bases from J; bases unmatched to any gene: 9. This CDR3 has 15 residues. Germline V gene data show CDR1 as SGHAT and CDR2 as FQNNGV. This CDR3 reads CASSHPRDSPYEQYF. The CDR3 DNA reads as TGTGCCAGCAGCCATCCCCGGGACAGCCCCTACGAGCAGTACTTC.

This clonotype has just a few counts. CDR3 bases: TGCGCCAGCAGCTCGGAAAAGAACACTGAAGCTTTCTTT. Its protein product is CASSSEKNTEAFF. The rearrangement links TRBV5-1 to TRBJ1-1; D is uncertain. There are 13 residues in the CDR3. V dropped 3 bases and J dropped 1 base, with 7 bases sitting between them. CDR1 and CDR2 (germline): SGHRS, YFSETQ.

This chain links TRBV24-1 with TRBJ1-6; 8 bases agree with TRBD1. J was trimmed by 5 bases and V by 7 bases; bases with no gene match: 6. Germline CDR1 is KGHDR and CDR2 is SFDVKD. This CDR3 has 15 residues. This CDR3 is CATRQQGADNSPLHF. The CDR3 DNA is TGTGCCACCAGACAGCAGGGGGCAGATAATTCACCCCTCCACTTT.

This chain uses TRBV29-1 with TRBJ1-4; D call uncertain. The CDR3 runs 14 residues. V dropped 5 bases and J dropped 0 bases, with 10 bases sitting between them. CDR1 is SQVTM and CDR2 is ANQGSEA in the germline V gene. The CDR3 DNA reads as TGCAGCGTTAAGGAGGTTGCAACTAATGAAAAACTGTTTTTT. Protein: CSVKEVATNEKLFF.